This TCR beta chain was sequenced for a study of blood T cell repertoires in COVID-19. Study-level background: COVID-19 samples from acute and convalescent phases originated in the United States, Italy and Spain. Sources were T cells, B-cell-depleted T cells, or PBMCs; the material itself was cDNA or gDNA.

The CDR3 is 16 residues long. Trimming left V 5 bases short and J 5 bases short, with 21 bases between. The V gene's germline CDR1 is SEHNR and CDR2 FQNEAQ (reference sequence). TCRdb's copy holds only in-frame clones and misses some; the assay was immunoSEQ multiplex PCR. The sample includes around 50,000 clones, around 87% of them seen just once. The Seattle patients joined while their infection was active and were tracked longitudinally afterward. The sequence came from a woman aged 55-69 years with COVID-19, enrolled during active disease. This chain joins TRBV7-9 and TRBJ2-5; D is ambiguous. The sequenced sample consisted of peripheral blood. The CDR3 nucleotides are TGTGCCAGCAGCCAATCAAACCTAGTAAGCCAGGAGACCCAGTACTTC. It is translated as CASSQSNLVSQETQYF.